The T cell receptor beta chain described here comes from a study of human T cells and chemical hapten exposure (dated by TCRdb to the early 2020s). Context from the whole study: For sensitization, 2% DPC in acetone was applied to an approximately 2 cm by approximately 2 cm area of upper inner arm skin. Patients additionally received weekly therapeutic DPC doses to the scalp throughout the roughly 24-week study period. Patch tests used Finn chambers with 0.01% DPC on the upper back, scored after 6 days by International Contact Dermatitis Research Group standards. The patient cohort, mostly female, included alopecia areata with under or over 50% scalp involvement, alopecia totalis and alopecia universalis. Libraries were pooled for sequencing, and per-sample TCR yields varied mainly because of small differences in library volumes within the pool. This study followed changes in the peripheral blood TCR repertoire in vivo during primary and secondary sensitization of alopecia patients to the hapten diphenylcyclopropenone (DPC). Blood samples were taken from patients before sensitization (week 0) and then at 2, 6 and about 24 weeks after DPC sensitization. Blood for TCR sequencing was provided by twenty-nine alopecia patients at one to four time points (pre-sensitization, 2, 6 and 24 weeks). Study-wide findings and limitations: DPC sensitization did not change the number of TCRs with a frequency above 1 in 1000, and there was no evidence of changes in global repertoire structure. Expanded TCRs formed significantly more large CDR3 similarity clusters than pre-sensitization or healthy control sets, consistent with antigen-driven responses. After repeated subsampling, the strength of the expansion versus patch-test correlation and the threshold at which it became significant changed. Alopecia, a presumed autoimmune disease, was present in all patients, so the immune response of the patients might differ from that of healthy individuals. A positive correlation was found between the number of PT1 expanded TCRs and patch test score, with significance reached at thresholds 8, 16 and 32 but not 4.

According to the study, the label for this sample's time point signals: patch test 1, 2 weeks after DPC sensitization. The treatment or condition label, read with the paper, signifies: therapeutic diphenylcyclopropenone sensitization with weekly scalp DPC. Blood at each patch-test visit was drawn before the patch test was applied. Patients were eligible if aged 18 to 70, diagnosed with alopecia and judged suitable for DPC therapy, and pregnant patients were excluded. Total RNA was extracted from unfractionated whole blood collected in Tempus Blood RNA tubes. The table lists this clonotype with a few counts. Its specific antigen is unknown. No base quality values were provided; no much bigger clone lies one nucleotide off. Receptors were amplified or captured by RACE. Sequencing relied on a NextSeq 500. Library preparation attached unique molecular identifiers to individual cDNA molecules for quantitative, reproducible TCR counting. Each blood RNA sample was used to sequence both TCR alpha and TCR beta chains. Regarding the original processing steps: Samples had a median of 95,638 TCRs, with a range from about 23,224 to 700,000. V, J and CDR3 annotation of the TCR reads was performed with the Decombinator software suite. To make PS versus PT1 abundance plots, every sample was subsampled to the same number of TCRs (28,000). TCRs were defined as expanded if absent before sensitization and observed at least eight times at the 2-week time point. TCRdb's own reprocessing of the public reads used fastp at Q25 and MiXCR and kept productive beta chains. CDR3 protein sequences are deduplicated, and each keeps its most common genes and DNA. V and J calls and clone size were set by TCRdb, not the authors. For this sample there are about 380,000 distinct CDR3 sequences; roughly 5% appear just once. In total, the top ten clones hold around 2.3% of the sample.

The sequence was collected from a woman aged 50 to 60 with alopecia areata. Some clones in this sample may be carry-over from other donors' samples. The sequences come from whole blood, collected in connection with sensitization to the hapten diphenylcyclopropenone (DPC).

The nucleotides are TGTGCCAGCAGCGCTCACGGACTAGCCAACGAGCAGTACTTC. Translated, it reads CASSAHGLANEQYF. This sequence uses TRBV9 and TRBJ2-7, with 8 middle bases fitting TRBD2. The germline V gene supplies CDR1 SGDLS and CDR2 YYNGEE. At the junction V is shortened by 3 bases and J by 5 bases; bases outside the gene matches: 7. The CDR3 has 14 amino acids, counting the end cysteine and phenylalanine. The retained sequence is limited to the CDR3, 42 bases, with the frame set at the first base.